What follows are 15 T cell receptor beta chains derived from one specimen sequenced in a study of CD8+ T cells in alopecia areata. Isolated RNA was reverse transcribed into cDNA used as the sequencing template. Data came from immunoSEQ multiplex PCR; TCRdb stores just in-frame clones and leaves some out. In the table there are approximately 150,000 clones, about 66% of which are singletons. The sequencing here drew on CD8+ T cells sorted from blood, taken at week 0. These receptors were obtained from a human donor with alopecia areata.

This clone appeared a few times. V is TRBV10-2 and J is TRBJ2-3; TRBD1 agrees at 8 bases. CDR1 WSHSY and CDR2 SAAADI come from the germline V gene. The CDR3 extends over 14 amino acids. Trimming at V came to 6 bases and at J to 3 bases, leaving 5 bases not matched to a gene. The CDR3 loop is CASRDRAGTDTQYF. In nucleotides, the CDR3 is TGCGCCAGCAGGGACAGGGCTGGAACAGATACGCAGTATTTT.

Only one count was recorded for this clone. The chain combines TRBV7-9 with TRBJ1-2; D is perhaps TRBD1 (6 bases). Trimming removed 4 bases from V and 8 bases from J, with 11 bases in between. Germline V CDR1 and CDR2: SEHNR, FQNEAQ (reference sequence). The CDR3 length is 12 residues. This CDR3 is CASSSYREGYTF. For the CDR3, the DNA is TGTGCCAGCAGCTCATACAGGGAAGGCTACACCTTC.

This clone was seen just once. The chain combines TRBV29-1 with TRBJ1-2; 7 bases are shared with TRBD1. The V gene's germline CDR1 is SQVTM and CDR2 ANQGSEA. The CDR3 is 14 amino acids. V lost 0 bases to trimming and J lost 7 bases; unmatched junction nucleotides: 8. In DNA, the CDR3 is TGCAGCGTTGAAGATTACAGGGGTTTGGGTGGCTACACCTTC. It codes for CSVEDYRGLGGYTF.

The CDR3 is CASSSFLQGAGANVLTF. DNA of the CDR3: TGTGCCAGCAGTTCGTTTTTGCAGGGTGCTGGGGCCAACGTCCTGACTTTC. The chain combines TRBV27 with TRBJ2-6; possibly TRBD1 for D (5 bases). Germline CDR1 and CDR2: MNHEY and SMNVEV (reference sequence). This CDR3 region has 17 residues. V gave up 4 bases and J gave up 2 bases, with 15 bases separating them.

The chain is built from TRBV4-2 and TRBJ1-3; weak D call: TRBD1 (6 bases). Looked up from germline, CDR1 is LGHNA and CDR2 is YNFKEQ. V dropped 1 base and J dropped 1 base, with 11 bases sitting between them. The CDR3 contains 16 residues. As DNA, the CDR3 is TGTGCCAGCAGCCAAGTAGGCACAGGGTCTGGAAACACCATATATTTT. The encoded protein is CASSQVGTGSGNTIYF.

The chain carries TRBV7-8 and TRBJ2-3; 10 nucleotides line up with TRBD2. This CDR3 contains 15 residues. The germline V gene has CDR1 SGHVS and CDR2 FQNEAQ. Unmatched junction bases numbered 4, after V lost 2 bases and J lost 5 bases. DNA for the CDR3: TGTGCCAGCAGCTTAATGGGACTAGCGCGAGATACGCAGTATTTT. Protein sequence: CASSLMGLARDTQYF. Looking up the rest from reference TRBV7-8 and TRBJ2-3 gives the full variable domain: GAGVSQSPRYKVAKRGQDVALRCDPISGHVSLFWYQQALGQGPEFLTYFQNEAQLDKSGLPSDRFFAERPEGSVSTLKIQRTQQEDSAVYLCASSLMGLARDTQYFGPGTRLTVL.

The rearrangement joins TRBV27 to TRBJ1-5; D remains unclear. With 1 base removed from V and 3 bases from J, the gap between germline ends came to 7 bases. CDR1 is MNHEY and CDR2 is SMNVEV in the germline V gene (reference sequence). The CDR3 runs to 14 residues. The CDR3 spells CASSLYGDNQPQHF. The CDR3 DNA reads TGTGCCAGCAGTTTATATGGGGACAATCAGCCCCAGCATTTT.

The gene calls are TRBV6-5 and TRBJ2-7; 11 nucleotides align to TRBD1. CDR1 MNHEY and CDR2 SVGAGI come from the germline V gene. The CDR3 spans 14 residues. V lost 9 bases to trimming and J lost 7 bases; unmatched junction nucleotides: 11. The CDR3 protein is CASYSGTGGVEQYF. CDR3 DNA: TGTGCCAGTTACTCCGGGACAGGGGGTGTGGAGCAGTACTTC.

The V gene is TRBV5-6, the J gene TRBJ2-5; weak D call: TRBD1 (6 bases). The CDR3 covers 12 residues. V dropped 0 bases and J dropped 10 bases, with 10 bases sitting between them. Looked up from germline, CDR1 is SGHDT and CDR2 is YYEEEE. CDR3 region: CASSLGTALQYF. In nucleotides, the CDR3 is TGTGCCAGCAGCTTGGGGACAGCACTCCAGTACTTC. Combining the CDR3 with reference TRBV5-6 and TRBJ2-5 gives the whole variable domain DAGVTQSPTHLIKTRGQQVTLRCSPKSGHDTVSWYQQALGQGPQFIFQYYEEEERQRGNFPDRFSGHQFPNYSSELNVNALLLGDSALYLCASSLGTALQYFGPGTRLLVL.

This rearrangement joins TRBV6-1 to TRBJ1-2; no clear D gene. Between the trimmed V and J ends, which lost 1 base and 6 bases, there was a span of 15 bases. Germline V lookup: CDR1 MNHNS, CDR2 SASEGT. The CDR3 has 15 residues. In DNA, the CDR3 is TGTGCCAGCAGTGAAGGCGTGGGAGGGAGTAATGGCTACACCTTC. Its translation is CASSEGVGGSNGYTF.

The genes are TRBV30 and TRBJ1-2; D gene uncertain. Between the trimmed V and J ends, which lost 1 base and 2 bases, there was a span of 11 bases. The CDR3 runs to 14 residues. CDR1 and CDR2 (germline): GTSNPN, SVGIG (reference sequence). The CDR3 DNA reads TGTGCCTGGAGTGGATGGGAGGTCAACTATGGCTACACCTTC. Translated, it gives CAWSGWEVNYGYTF. Using reference TRBV30 and TRBJ1-2 for the parts outside the CDR3, the full variable domain is SQTIHQWPATLVQPVGSPLSLECTVEGTSNPNLYWYRQAAGRGLQLLFYSVGIGQISSEVPQNLSASRPQDRQFILSSKKLLLSDSGFYLCAWSGWEVNYGYTFGSGTRLTVV.

J is TRBJ1-4 and V is TRBV13, with 7 bases fitting TRBD1. The CDR3 is made up of 16 amino acids. With V trimmed by 3 bases and J by 6 bases, 10 bases remained unmatched. Germline V CDR1 and CDR2: PRHDT, FYEKMQ (reference sequence). In nucleotides, the CDR3 is TGTGCCAGCAGCTTGGAGAAACAGGGGCGGGATGAAAAACTGTTTTTT. Amino acid sequence: CASSLEKQGRDEKLFF. Looking up the rest from reference TRBV13 and TRBJ1-4 gives the full variable domain: AAGVIQSPRHLIKEKRETATLKCYPIPRHDTVYWYQQGPGQDPQFLISFYEKMQSDKGSIPDRFSAQQFSDYHSELNMSSLELGDSALYFCASSLEKQGRDEKLFFGSGTQLSVL.

This clone has just a few counts. The chain has TRBV29-1 and TRBJ2-7, with D possibly matching TRBD1 (6 bases). Trimming took 0 bases from V and 4 from J, leaving 13 bases between them. Germline CDR1 is SQVTM and CDR2 is ANQGSEA. This CDR3 region has 14 residues. The CDR3 DNA is TGCAGCGTTGAAGAGGGCGAGGGGGATTACGAGCAGTACTTC. Its protein is CSVEEGEGDYEQYF.

This clone is labeled medium-sized. The chain carries TRBV7-9 and TRBJ2-1; weak D call: TRBD2 (7 bases). Germline V lookup: CDR1 SEHNR, CDR2 FQNEAQ (reference sequence). This CDR3 spans 16 amino acids. Trimming removed 6 bases from V and 4 bases from J, with 19 bases in between. The CDR3 sequence: CASRRGGDRLYNEQFF. DNA of the CDR3: TGTGCCAGCAGAAGGGGGGGCGACAGACTATACAATGAGCAGTTCTTC. The full variable domain, rest sourced from reference TRBV7-9 and TRBJ2-1, is DTGVSQNPRHKITKRGQNVTFRCDPISEHNRLYWYRQTLGQGPEFLTYFQNEAQLEKSRLLSDRFSAERPKGSFSTLEIQRTEQGDSAMYLCASRRGGDRLYNEQFFGPGTRLTVL.

The chain recombines TRBV5-1 with TRBJ2-7, with no clear D. Germline values: CDR1 SGHRS, CDR2 YFSETQ. Trimming removed 2 bases from V and 9 bases from J, with 9 bases in between. This CDR3 region has 11 residues. The DNA of the CDR3 is TGCGCCAGCAGCTTCCAGACCGTGCAGTACTTC. The encoded protein is CASSFQTVQYF. Together with reference TRBV5-1 and TRBJ2-7, the CDR3 gives the full variable domain: KAGVTQTPRYLIKTRGQQVTLSCSPISGHRSVSWYQQTPGQGLQFLFEYFSETQRNKGNFPGRFSGRQFSNSRSEMNVSTLELGDSALYLCASSFQTVQYFGPGTRLTVT.